The present T cell receptor beta chain was sequenced within a study of cytomegalovirus exposure and HLA in healthy donors. 60 Vbeta and 13 Jbeta primers were used in PCR. In the original workflow: The authors later counted about 80 million unique TCR beta chains, 9 million to 12 million of them shared. Clones were sequenced by immunoSEQ multiplex PCR, and TCRdb holds only the in-frame ones, with some missing. D and trimming were read from the DNA, whereas the V and J calls and clone size are those reported in that table. The sample records some 190,000 clones, about 80% being singletons. The germline gives CDR1 MGHDK, CDR2 SYGVNS. Trimming at V came to 6 bases and at J to 3 bases, leaving 6 bases not matched to a gene. The CDR3 runs to 15 residues.

The chain has TRBV25-1 and TRBJ2-1, with 9 bases aligning to TRBD2. The receptor was derived from a woman in her thirties in good health and CMV-seronegative. The sample was PBMCs. This chain's CDR3 is CASRGAGGDYNEQFF. For the CDR3, the DNA is TGTGCCAGCAGGGGGGCGGGGGGGGACTACAATGAGCAGTTCTTC.